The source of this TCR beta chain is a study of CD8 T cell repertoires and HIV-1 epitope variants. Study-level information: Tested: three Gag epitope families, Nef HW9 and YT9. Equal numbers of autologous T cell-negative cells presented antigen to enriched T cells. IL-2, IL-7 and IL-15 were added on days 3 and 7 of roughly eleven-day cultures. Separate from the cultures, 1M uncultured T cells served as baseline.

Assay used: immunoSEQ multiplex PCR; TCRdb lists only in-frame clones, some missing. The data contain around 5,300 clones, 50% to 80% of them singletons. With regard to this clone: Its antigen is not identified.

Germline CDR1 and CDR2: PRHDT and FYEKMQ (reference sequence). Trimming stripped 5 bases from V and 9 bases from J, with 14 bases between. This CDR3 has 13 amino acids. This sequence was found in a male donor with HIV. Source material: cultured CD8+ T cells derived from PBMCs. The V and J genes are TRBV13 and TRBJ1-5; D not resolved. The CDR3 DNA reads TGTGCCAGCAGCGACCACGCGGGAGGGCCCCAGCATTTT. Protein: CASSDHAGGPQHF.